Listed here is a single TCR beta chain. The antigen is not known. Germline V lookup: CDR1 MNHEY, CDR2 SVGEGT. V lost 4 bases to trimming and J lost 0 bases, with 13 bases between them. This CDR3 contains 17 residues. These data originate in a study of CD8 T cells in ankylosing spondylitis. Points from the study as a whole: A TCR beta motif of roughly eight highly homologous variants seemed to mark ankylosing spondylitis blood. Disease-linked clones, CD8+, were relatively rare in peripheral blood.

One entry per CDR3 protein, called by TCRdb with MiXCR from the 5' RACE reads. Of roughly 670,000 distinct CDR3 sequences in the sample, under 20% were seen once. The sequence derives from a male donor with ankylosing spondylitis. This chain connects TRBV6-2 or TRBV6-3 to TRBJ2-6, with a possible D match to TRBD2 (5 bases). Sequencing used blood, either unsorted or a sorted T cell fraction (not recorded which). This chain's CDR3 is CASSSLAGGSGANVLTF. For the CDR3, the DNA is TGTGCCAGCAGTTCCCTAGCAGGAGGCTCTGGGGCCAACGTCCTGACTTTC.